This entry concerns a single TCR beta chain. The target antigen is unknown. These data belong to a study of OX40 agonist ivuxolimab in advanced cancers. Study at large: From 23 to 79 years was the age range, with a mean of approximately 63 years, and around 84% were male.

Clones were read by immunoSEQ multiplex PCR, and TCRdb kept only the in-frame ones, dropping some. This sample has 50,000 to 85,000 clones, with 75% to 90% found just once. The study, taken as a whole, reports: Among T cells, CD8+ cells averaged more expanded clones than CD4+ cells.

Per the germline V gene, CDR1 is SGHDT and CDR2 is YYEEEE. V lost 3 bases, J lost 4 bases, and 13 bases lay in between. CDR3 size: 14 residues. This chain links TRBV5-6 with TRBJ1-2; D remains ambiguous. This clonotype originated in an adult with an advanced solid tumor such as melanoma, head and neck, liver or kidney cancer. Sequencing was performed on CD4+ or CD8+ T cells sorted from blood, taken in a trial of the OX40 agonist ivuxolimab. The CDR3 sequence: CASSSGTRGYGYTF. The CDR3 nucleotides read TGTGCCAGCAGCTCTGGTACCCGGGGCTATGGCTACACCTTC.